Shown below are 8 T cell receptor beta chains from a single sample sequenced in a study of T-cell reconstitution after alpha-beta-depleted transplantation in children. TCRbeta library construction was performed incorporating unique molecular identifiers. TCRdb reprocessed the PCR reads with MiXCR, giving one entry per CDR3 protein. Among about a million distinct CDR3 sequences listed, around 30% were seen once. This specimen consisted of PBMCs, mostly from graft donor cells, obtained 360 days after TCRalphabeta/CD19-depleted stem cell transplant. These receptors originate from a boy under three years old who had a stem cell transplant for SCID, so the T cells may come from the graft donor.

The chain employs TRBV7-9 and TRBJ1-4; D is undetermined. The CDR3 covers 13 residues. The V end was cut by 3 bases, the J end by 5 bases, with 7 bases between. Germline V lookup: CDR1 SEHNR, CDR2 FQNEAQ (reference sequence). The CDR3 nucleotides are TGTGCCAGCAGCTTGCGTAACAATGAAAAACTGTTTTTT. Amino acid sequence: CASSLRNNEKLFF. The full variable domain, rest sourced from reference TRBV7-9 and TRBJ1-4, is DTGVSQNPRHKITKRGQNVTFRCDPISEHNRLYWYRQTLGQGPEFLTYFQNEAQLEKSRLLSDRFSAERPKGSFSTLEIQRTEQGDSAMYLCASSLRNNEKLFFGSGTQLSVL.

The chain links TRBV10-3 to TRBJ2-7; D is unresolved. Per the germline V gene, CDR1 is ENHRY and CDR2 is SYGVKD. The CDR3 runs to 15 residues. Trimming left V 0 bases short and J 5 bases short, with 14 bases between. CDR3 in DNA: TGTGCCATCAGTGAGTCGGGGAAAATTGGGGACGAGCAGTACTTC. Its protein product is CAISESGKIGDEQYF.

The chain couples TRBV5-5 to TRBJ1-2; 7 nucleotides agree with TRBD1. The CDR3 is made up of 14 amino acids. The J segment lost 2 bases and the V segment lost 6 bases, leaving 7 bases of the junction unmatched. CDR1 is SGHKS, CDR2 YYEKEE, per germline (reference sequence). For the CDR3, the DNA is TGTGCCAGCAAGCCTCGGACAGGAAACTATGGCTACACCTTC. This gives the protein CASKPRTGNYGYTF. Drawing the rest from reference TRBV5-5 and TRBJ1-2, the complete variable domain is DAGVTQSPTHLIKTRGQQVTLRCSPISGHKSVSWYQQVLGQGPQFIFQYYEKEERGRGNFPDRFSARQFPNYSSELNVNALLLGDSALYLCASKPRTGNYGYTFGSGTRLTVV.

Only a few counts were recorded for this clonotype. J is TRBJ1-1 and V is TRBV29-1; D uncertain. Trimming removed 4 bases from V and 10 bases from J, with 25 bases in between. The germline V gene has CDR1 SQVTM and CDR2 ANQGSEA. The CDR3 has 15 residues. The CDR3 bases are TGCAGCGTTGCTCCGCGACAACGGGCCGAGAGAGGAGCTTTCTTT. Translation gives CSVAPRQRAERGAFF. The full variable domain, rest sourced from reference TRBV29-1 and TRBJ1-1, is SAVISQKPSRDICQRGTSLTIQCQVDSQVTMMFWYRQQPGQSLTLIATANQGSEATYESGFVIDKFPISRPNLTFSTLTVSNMSPEDSSIYLCSVAPRQRAERGAFFGQGTRLTVV.

This clonotype was seen a few times. The rearrangement uses TRBV15 and TRBJ2-7; 10 positions match TRBD1. Trimming at V came to 5 bases and at J to 2 bases, leaving 6 bases not matched to a gene. The CDR3 spans 15 residues. Germline CDR1 is LNHNV and CDR2 is YYDKDF (reference sequence). In DNA, the CDR3 is TGTGCCACCAGCCGAAGGGGACAGGGGACCTACGAGCAGTACTTC. It is translated as CATSRRGQGTYEQYF.

The chain has TRBV20-1 and TRBJ2-3; no clear D gene. This CDR3 region has 12 residues. V was cut by 5 bases and J by 2 bases, with 8 bases left in between. Germline CDR1 is DFQATT and CDR2 is SNEGSKA (reference sequence). The CDR3 nucleotides are TGCAGTGCTCCTGGACCCACAGATACGCAGTATTTT. This sequence encodes CSAPGPTDTQYF.

The V gene is TRBV10-3, the J gene TRBJ2-7; tentative D call: TRBD1 (6 bases). CDR1 and CDR2 from the germline V gene are ENHRY and SYGVKD. Trimming removed 6 bases at V and 0 bases at J, with 9 bases between. CDR3 length: 13 residues. The CDR3 loop is CAIRDSSSYEQYF. CDR3 nucleotide sequence: TGTGCCATCAGGGACAGCAGCTCCTACGAGCAGTACTTC.

The J gene is TRBJ2-3, the V gene TRBV24-1; tentatively, D is TRBD1 (6 bases). Per germline, CDR1 KGHDR and CDR2 SFDVKD. The CDR3 length is 16 residues. V lost 4 bases and J lost 2, with 15 bases in between. The CDR3 loop is CATSDPGQRFTDTQYF. DNA of the CDR3: TGTGCCACCAGTGACCCGGGACAACGATTCACAGATACGCAGTATTTT.